This record looks at one T cell receptor (beta chain) sequence and its context. These data belong to a study of control samples from healthy donors and cancer patients. The assay was immunoSEQ multiplex PCR, and TCRdb's table has in-frame clones only and misses some. Of approximately 97,000 clones listed, 80% to 95% are singletons. Looked up from germline, CDR1 is MDHEN and CDR2 is SYDVKM. V lost 4 bases to trimming and J lost 2 bases; unmatched junction nucleotides: 5. This CDR3 has 15 residues. The source is a human donor in good health. The donor label of this sample is uncertain. The specimen was blood. The rearrangement joins TRBV28 to TRBJ2-3, with 8 positions matching TRBD1. CDR3 protein: CASSSGTGYTDTQYF. CDR3 in DNA: TGTGCCAGCAGTTCGGGGACAGGATACACAGATACGCAGTATTTT.